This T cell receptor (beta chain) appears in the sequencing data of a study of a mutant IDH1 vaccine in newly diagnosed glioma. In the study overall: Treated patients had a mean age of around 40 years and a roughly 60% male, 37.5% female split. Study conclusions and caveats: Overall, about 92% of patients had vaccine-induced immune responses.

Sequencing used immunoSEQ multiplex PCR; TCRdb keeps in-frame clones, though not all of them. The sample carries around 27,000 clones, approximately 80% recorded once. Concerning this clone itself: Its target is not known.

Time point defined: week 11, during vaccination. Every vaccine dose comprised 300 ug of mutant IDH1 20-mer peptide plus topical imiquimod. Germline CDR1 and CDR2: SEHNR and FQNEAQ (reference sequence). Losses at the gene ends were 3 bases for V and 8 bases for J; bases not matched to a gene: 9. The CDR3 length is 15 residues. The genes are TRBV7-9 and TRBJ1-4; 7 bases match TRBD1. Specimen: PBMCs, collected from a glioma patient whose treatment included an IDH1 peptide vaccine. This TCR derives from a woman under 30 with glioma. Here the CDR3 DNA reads TGTGCCAGCAGCTTCTTCCTAGAGGGGGCGGAAAAACTGTTTTTT. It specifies CASSFFLEGAEKLFF.